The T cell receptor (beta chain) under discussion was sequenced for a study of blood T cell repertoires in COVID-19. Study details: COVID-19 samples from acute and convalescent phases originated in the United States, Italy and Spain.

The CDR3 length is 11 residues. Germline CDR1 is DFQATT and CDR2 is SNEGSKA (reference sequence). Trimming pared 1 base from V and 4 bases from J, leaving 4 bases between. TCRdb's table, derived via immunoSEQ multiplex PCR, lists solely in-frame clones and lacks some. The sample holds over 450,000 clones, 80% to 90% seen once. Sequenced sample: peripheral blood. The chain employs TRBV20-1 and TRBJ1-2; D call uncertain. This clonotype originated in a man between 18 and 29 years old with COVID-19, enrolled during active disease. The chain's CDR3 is CSARAVYGYTF. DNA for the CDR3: TGCAGTGCTAGAGCTGTCTATGGCTACACCTTC.